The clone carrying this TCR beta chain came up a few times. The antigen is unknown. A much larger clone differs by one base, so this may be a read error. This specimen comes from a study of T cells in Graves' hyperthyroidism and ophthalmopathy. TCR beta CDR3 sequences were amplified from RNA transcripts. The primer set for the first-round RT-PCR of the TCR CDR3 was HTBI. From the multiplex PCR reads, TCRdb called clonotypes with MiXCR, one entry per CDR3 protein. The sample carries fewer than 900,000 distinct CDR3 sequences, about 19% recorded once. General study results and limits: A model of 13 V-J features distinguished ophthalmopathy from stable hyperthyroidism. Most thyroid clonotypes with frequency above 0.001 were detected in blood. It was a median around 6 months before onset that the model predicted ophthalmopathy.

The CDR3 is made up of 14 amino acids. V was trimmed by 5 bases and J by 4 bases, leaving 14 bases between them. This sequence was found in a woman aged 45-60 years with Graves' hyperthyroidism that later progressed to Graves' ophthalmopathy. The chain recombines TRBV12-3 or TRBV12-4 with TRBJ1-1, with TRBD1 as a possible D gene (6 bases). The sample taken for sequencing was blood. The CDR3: CASSTDRSGTEAFF. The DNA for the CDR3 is TGTGCCAGCAGTACAGACAGGTCAGGCACTGAAGCTTTCTTT.